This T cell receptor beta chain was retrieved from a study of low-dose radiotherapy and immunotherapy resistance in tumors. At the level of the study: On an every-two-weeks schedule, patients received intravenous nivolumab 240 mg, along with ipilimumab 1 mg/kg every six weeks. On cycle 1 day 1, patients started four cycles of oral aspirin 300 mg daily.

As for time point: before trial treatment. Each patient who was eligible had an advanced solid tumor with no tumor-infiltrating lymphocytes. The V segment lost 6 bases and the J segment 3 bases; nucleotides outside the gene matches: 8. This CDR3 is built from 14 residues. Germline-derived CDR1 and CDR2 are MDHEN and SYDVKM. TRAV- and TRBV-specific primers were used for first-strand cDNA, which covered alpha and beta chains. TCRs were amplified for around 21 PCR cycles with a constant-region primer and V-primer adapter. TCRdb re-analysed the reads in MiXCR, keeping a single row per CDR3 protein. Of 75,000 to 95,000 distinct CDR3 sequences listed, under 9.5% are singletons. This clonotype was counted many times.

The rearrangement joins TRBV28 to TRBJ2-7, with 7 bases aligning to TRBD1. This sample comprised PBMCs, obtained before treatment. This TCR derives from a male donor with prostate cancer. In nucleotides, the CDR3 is TGTGCCAGCAGAGAGGGACAGCGAGGCTACGAGCAGTACTTC. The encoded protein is CASREGQRGYEQYF.